Following are 22 T cell receptor beta chains from one sample sequenced in a study of regulatory T cells in long-lasting Graves disease. The sample's time point: newly diagnosed GD, antithyroid drugs for less than 3 months. PBMC RNA was the source of the TCR library. Library construction for TCR beta used iRepertoire HTBI primers and Arm-PCR of CDR3 regions. TCRdb ran MiXCR on the multiplex PCR reads and lists one entry per CDR3 protein. The sample records about 620,000 distinct CDR3 sequences, about 15% being singletons. These records were also assigned to another study, of T cells in Graves' hyperthyroidism and ophthalmopathy.

Sequencing used peripheral blood mononuclear cells (PBMCs), obtained at new diagnosis, from a patient treated with antithyroid drugs. Receptor source: a woman aged 25 to 45 with Graves disease.

The rearrangement links TRBV7-8 to TRBJ1-1; D not resolved. Trimming took 3 bases from V and 4 from J, leaving 12 bases between them. The CDR3 has 14 residues. Germline V gives CDR1 SGHVS, CDR2 FQNEAQ. The CDR3 here is CASSFPAGFTEAFF. CDR3 nucleotides: TGTGCCAGCAGCTTTCCAGCGGGCTTCACTGAAGCTTTCTTT.

This clonotype was recorded a few times. The V call is TRBV20-1, the J call TRBJ2-1, with TRBD2 as a possible D gene (5 bases). Trimming took off 4 bases at V and 4 bases at J, with 14 bases between the two ends. CDR3 length equals 14 residues. In germline, CDR1 is DFQATT, CDR2 SNEGSKA (reference sequence). The chain's CDR3 is CSANPRTVYNEQFF. Written as DNA, the CDR3 is TGCAGTGCTAACCCAAGGACTGTTTACAATGAGCAGTTCTTC.

In its sample, this clonotype was seen many times. The gene calls are TRBV2 and TRBJ1-2; unclear D gene. The CDR3 totals 14 residues. Trimming removed 4 bases at V and 5 bases at J, with 14 bases between. CDR1 and CDR2 from the germline V gene are SNHLY and FYNNEI. CDR3 nucleotide sequence: TGTGCCAGCAGTGTAGGCGCTACAATGTATGGCTACACCTTC. Protein sequence: CASSVGATMYGYTF.

This clonotype was detected many times. This sequence joins TRBV30 and TRBJ2-5, with 12 bases aligning to TRBD2. V shed 4 bases and J 4 bases; nucleotides not matched to a gene: 1. The CDR3 contains 13 residues. The germline V gene encodes CDR1 GTSNPN and CDR2 SVGIG (reference sequence). The DNA of the CDR3 is TGTGCCTGGATGGGACTAGCGGGAGAGACCCAGTACTTC. Translating gives CAWMGLAGETQYF.

This sequence joins TRBV18 and TRBJ2-3; no reliable D call. The CDR3 has 15 residues. Germline V lookup: CDR1 KGHSH, CDR2 LQKENI. V was cut by 1 base and J by 2 bases, with 10 bases left in between. The CDR3 here is CASSPREVYTDTQYF. The CDR3 DNA sequence: TGTGCCAGCTCACCACGCGAGGTTTACACAGATACGCAGTATTTT.

In this sample, this clonotype turned up a few times. V and J are TRBV18 and TRBJ2-7; D tentatively reads TRBD1 or TRBD2 (6 bases each). V was cut by 0 bases and J by 2 bases, with 8 bases left in between. The CDR3 spans 14 residues. CDR1 and CDR2 from the germline V gene are KGHSH and LQKENI. CDR3 DNA sequence: TGTGCCAGCTCACCACCGGGGGGCGCCTACGAGCAGTACTTC. Translation: CASSPPGGAYEQYF. The full variable domain, its missing parts supplied by reference TRBV18 and TRBJ2-7, is NAGVMQNPRHLVRRRGQEARLRCSPMKGHSHVYWYRQLPEEGLKFMVYLQKENIIDESGMPKERFSAEFPKEGPSILRIQQVVRGDSAAYFCASSPPGGAYEQYFGPGTRLTVT.

The chain joins TRBV7-9 to TRBJ2-5, with D hard to call. This CDR3 contains 14 residues. The V and J ends lost 4 bases and 5 bases respectively, with 14 bases between them. Germline V gene data show CDR1 as SEHNR and CDR2 as FQNEAQ (reference sequence). The CDR3 region is CASSWLRHRETQYF. CDR3 DNA sequence: TGTGCCAGCAGCTGGCTACGCCATCGGGAGACCCAGTACTTC.

Turning to this clonotype: This may arise from a read error, as a much more abundant clone is one base away. The rearrangement uses TRBV7-2 and TRBJ2-7; TRBD2 aligns across 15 bases. CDR1 is SGHTA, CDR2 FQGNSA, per germline. V was clipped by 0 bases and J by 7 bases; unmatched bases: 4. This CDR3 contains 16 residues. The CDR3 DNA reads as TGTGCCAGCAGCTTAGCGTGGACTAGCGGGAGGGGGGAGCAGTACTTC. This sequence encodes CASSLAWTSGRGEQYF.

Only a few counts were recorded for this clonotype. The chain couples TRBV30 to TRBJ2-1, with D possibly being TRBD1 (6 bases). Germline-derived CDR1 and CDR2 are GTSNPN and SVGIG (reference sequence). The V end lost 8 bases, the J end lost 4 bases, and 18 bases lay between the germline ends. The CDR3 runs 14 residues. The CDR3 reads CAGKQGWEYNEQFF. CDR3 nucleotides: TGTGCCGGAAAACAGGGTTGGGAATACAATGAGCAGTTCTTC. Complete variable domain (other parts from reference TRBV30 and TRBJ2-1): SQTIHQWPATLVQPVGSPLSLECTVEGTSNPNLYWYRQAAGRGLQLLFYSVGIGQISSEVPQNLSASRPQDRQFILSSKKLLLSDSGFYLCAGKQGWEYNEQFFGPGTRLTVL.

V is TRBV18 and J is TRBJ2-3; 8 bases agree with TRBD2. The CDR3 contains 14 residues. Germline V CDR1 and CDR2: KGHSH, LQKENI. V was pared by 2 bases and J by 6 bases, with 4 bases of the junction left unmatched. The CDR3 is CASSPTAGVDTQYF. The CDR3 region has the DNA TGTGCCAGCTCACCAACAGCGGGAGTTGATACGCAGTATTTT.

This clonotype was observed a few times. The chain has TRBV24-1 and TRBJ1-4; D is unresolved. Germline V gene sequence: CDR1 KGHDR, CDR2 SFDVKD. The CDR3 loop spans 15 amino acids. V gave up 0 bases and J gave up 6 bases, with 10 bases separating them. The CDR3 region is CATSDLTDGHEKLFF. Here the CDR3 DNA reads TGTGCCACCAGTGATTTGACAGACGGGCATGAAAAACTGTTTTTT.

The chain employs TRBV6-1 and TRBJ2-3; 8 bases align to TRBD2. CDR3 length equals 14 residues. CDR1 and CDR2 from the germline V gene are MNHNS and SASEGT. Trimming at V came to 5 bases and at J to 5 bases, leaving 6 bases not matched to a gene. Written as DNA, the CDR3 is TGTGCCAGCAGTACTAGCGGTTCGAGAGATACGCAGTATTTT. Translated, it gives CASSTSGSRDTQYF.

This clonotype has ten or more counts. This sequence joins TRBV28 and TRBJ2-1; 14 bases line up with TRBD2. J was trimmed by 12 bases and V by 5 bases; bases with no gene match: 12. Germline V gives CDR1 MDHEN, CDR2 SYDVKM. The CDR3 has 16 amino acids. The CDR3 is CASSPPGTSGSYGQFF. The DNA for the CDR3 is TGTGCCAGCAGTCCACCCGGGACTAGCGGGAGTTACGGGCAGTTCTTC.

This clonotype was counted between two and nine times. The V call is TRBV5-1, the J call TRBJ2-7, with 13 bases fitting TRBD2. CDR1 and CDR2 from the germline V gene are SGHRS and YFSETQ. The CDR3 is 16 amino acids. V lost 4 bases, J lost 4 bases, and 8 bases stayed unmatched. This chain's CDR3 is CASSRKLAGGPYEQYF. The DNA of the CDR3 is TGCGCCAGCAGCAGAAAACTAGCGGGAGGGCCTTACGAGCAGTACTTC.

This clonotype was detected many times. V is TRBV2 and J is TRBJ2-2, with 8 bases identical to TRBD2. Germline-derived CDR1 and CDR2 are SNHLY and FYNNEI. With 3 bases clipped from V and 0 bases from J, the junction kept 9 bases outside the gene matches. The CDR3 has 18 amino acids. CDR3 in amino acids: CASSEPLWREANTGELFF. The CDR3 DNA is TGTGCCAGCAGTGAGCCCCTTTGGCGGGAGGCGAACACCGGGGAGCTGTTTTTT.

In its sample, this clonotype was seen a few times. V gene TRBV11-2 combines with J gene TRBJ2-5; TRBD1 aligns across 7 bases. The CDR3 contains 17 residues. Unmatched junction bases numbered 15, after V lost 3 bases and J lost 5 bases. Germline CDR1 and CDR2: SGHAT and FQNNGV. The CDR3 nucleotides read TGTGCCAGCAGCTTTAGGGCCGAACAGGGGTTGGCGGAGACCCAGTACTTC. Protein product: CASSFRAEQGLAETQYF.

This clonotype was detected a few times. V gene TRBV5-1 combines with J gene TRBJ1-1; D uncertain. The CDR3 sequence is 14 residues long. V was clipped by 1 base and J by 0 bases, with 7 bases between them. The germline gives CDR1 SGHRS, CDR2 YFSETQ. The CDR3 DNA reads TGCGCCAGCAGCTTGATGCAGGTGAACACTGAAGCTTTCTTT. As protein: CASSLMQVNTEAFF.

Details on this clonotype: This may be a read error, as it is one base from a much larger clone. V is TRBV7-2 and J is TRBJ2-4; 9 bases are a match to TRBD2. This CDR3 contains 17 residues. Germline CDR1 and CDR2: SGHTA and FQGNSA. The V segment lost 0 bases and the J segment 6 bases; nucleotides outside the gene matches: 9. The CDR3 here is CASSLALAGRPRNIQYF. The CDR3 DNA is TGTGCCAGCAGCTTAGCTCTAGCGGGAAGGCCCCGAAACATTCAGTACTTC.

This clonotype was seen a handful of times. V and J are TRBV14 and TRBJ1-1; D gene unclear. The V gene lost 4 bases and the J gene lost 6 bases, with 15 bases spanning the gap. Germline V gene lookup returns CDR1 SGHDN and CDR2 FVKESK. The CDR3 consists of 14 residues. This chain's CDR3 is CASSRVPSGPEAFF. DNA for the CDR3: TGTGCCAGCAGCCGCGTTCCGTCGGGCCCTGAAGCTTTCTTT.

Many counts were recorded for this clonotype. The chain joins TRBV2 to TRBJ1-4; no firm D call. CDR1 and CDR2 from the germline V gene are SNHLY and FYNNEI. CDR3 length: 12 residues. Trimming pared 4 bases from V and 9 bases from J, leaving 9 bases between. The CDR3 DNA is TGTGCCAGCAGTGTGGCGGAGAAAAAACTGTTTTTT. It is translated as CASSVAEKKLFF.

This clonotype was detected many times. This rearrangement joins TRBV7-3 to TRBJ2-3; D is possibly TRBD2 (6 bases). CDR3 length equals 15 residues. The germline V gene encodes CDR1 SGHTA and CDR2 FQGTGA. V was trimmed by 3 bases and J by 1 base, leaving 11 bases between them. Here the CDR3 DNA reads TGTGCCAGCAGCTTCCCGGGACTTCGCACAGATACGCAGTATTTT. It is translated as CASSFPGLRTDTQYF. Filled out from reference TRBV7-3 and TRBJ2-3, the complete variable domain reads GAGVSQTPSNKVTEKGKYVELRCDPISGHTALYWYRQSLGQGPEFLIYFQGTGAADDSGLPNDRFFAVRPEGSVSTLKIQRTERGDSAVYLCASSFPGLRTDTQYFGPGTRLTVL.

This chain connects TRBV6-1 to TRBJ2-2; D may be TRBD2 (5 bases). This CDR3 is 12 amino acids long. With 7 bases removed from V and 7 bases from J, the gap between germline ends came to 10 bases. Per the germline V gene, CDR1 is MNHNS and CDR2 is SASEGT. CDR3 bases: TGTGCCAGCAAACGGGGTCACGGGGAGCTGTTTTTT. Translation gives CASKRGHGELFF.